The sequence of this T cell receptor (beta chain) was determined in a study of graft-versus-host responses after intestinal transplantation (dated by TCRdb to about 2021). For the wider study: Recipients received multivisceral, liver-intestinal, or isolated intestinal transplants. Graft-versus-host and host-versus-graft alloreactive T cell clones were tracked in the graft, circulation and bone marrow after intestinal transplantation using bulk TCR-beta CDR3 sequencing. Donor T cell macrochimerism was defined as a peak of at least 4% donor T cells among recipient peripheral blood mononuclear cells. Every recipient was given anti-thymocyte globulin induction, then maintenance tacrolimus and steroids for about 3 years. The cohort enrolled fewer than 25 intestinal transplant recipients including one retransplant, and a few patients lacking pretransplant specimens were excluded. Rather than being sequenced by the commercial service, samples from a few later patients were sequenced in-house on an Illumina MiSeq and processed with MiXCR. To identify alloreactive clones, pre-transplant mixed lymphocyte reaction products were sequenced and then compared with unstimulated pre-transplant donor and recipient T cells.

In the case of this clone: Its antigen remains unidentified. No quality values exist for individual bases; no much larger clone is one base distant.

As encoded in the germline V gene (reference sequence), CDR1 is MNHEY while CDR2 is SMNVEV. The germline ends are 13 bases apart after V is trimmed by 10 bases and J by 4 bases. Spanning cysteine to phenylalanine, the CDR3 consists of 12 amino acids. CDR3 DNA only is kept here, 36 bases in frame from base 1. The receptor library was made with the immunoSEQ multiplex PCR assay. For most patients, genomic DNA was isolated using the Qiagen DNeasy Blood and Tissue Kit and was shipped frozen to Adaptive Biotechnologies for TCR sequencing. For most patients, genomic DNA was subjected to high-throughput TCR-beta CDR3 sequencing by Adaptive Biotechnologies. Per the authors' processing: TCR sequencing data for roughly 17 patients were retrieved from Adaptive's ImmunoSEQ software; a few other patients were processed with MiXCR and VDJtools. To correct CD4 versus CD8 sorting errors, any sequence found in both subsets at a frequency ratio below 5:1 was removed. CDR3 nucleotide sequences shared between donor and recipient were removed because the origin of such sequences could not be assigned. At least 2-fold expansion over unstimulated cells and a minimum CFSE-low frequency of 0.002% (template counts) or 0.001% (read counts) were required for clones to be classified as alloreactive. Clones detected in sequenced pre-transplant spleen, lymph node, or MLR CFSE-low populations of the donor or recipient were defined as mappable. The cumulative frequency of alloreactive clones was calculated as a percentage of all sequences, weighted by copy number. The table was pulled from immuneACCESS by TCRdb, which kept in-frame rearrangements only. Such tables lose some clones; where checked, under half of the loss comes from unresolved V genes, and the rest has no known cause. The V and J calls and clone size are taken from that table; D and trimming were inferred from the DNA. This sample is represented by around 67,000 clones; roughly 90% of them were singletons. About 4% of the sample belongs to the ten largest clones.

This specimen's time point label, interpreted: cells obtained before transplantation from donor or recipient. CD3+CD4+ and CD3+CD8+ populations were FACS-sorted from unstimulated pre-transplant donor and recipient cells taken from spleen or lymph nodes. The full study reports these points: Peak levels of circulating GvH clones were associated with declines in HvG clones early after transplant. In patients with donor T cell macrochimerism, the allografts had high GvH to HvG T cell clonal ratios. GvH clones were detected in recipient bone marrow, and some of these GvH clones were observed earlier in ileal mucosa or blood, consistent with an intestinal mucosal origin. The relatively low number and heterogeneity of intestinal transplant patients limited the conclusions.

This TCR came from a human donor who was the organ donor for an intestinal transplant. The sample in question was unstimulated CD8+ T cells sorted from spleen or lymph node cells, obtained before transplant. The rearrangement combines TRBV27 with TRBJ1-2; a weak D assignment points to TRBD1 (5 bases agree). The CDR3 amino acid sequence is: CATVTVGYGYTF. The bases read TGTGCCACCGTGACAGTGGGCTATGGCTACACCTTC.